These 10 T cell receptor beta chains came from one sample sequenced in a study of siplizumab effects on memory and regulatory T cells. Generated by immunoSEQ multiplex PCR, the TCRdb table keeps only in-frame clones and is missing some. The sample carries about 87,000 clones, approximately 95% recorded once. The material sequenced was non-Treg CD4+ T cells sorted from blood. The receptor set was obtained from a human donor in good health.

V gene TRBV4-1 combines with J gene TRBJ1-4, with D unclear. The CDR3 is 18 residues long. Germline V gene lookup returns CDR1 MGHRA and CDR2 YSYEKL. The V end lost 2 bases, the J end lost 0 bases, and 16 bases lay between the germline ends. The CDR3 is CASSQPQTEAPTNEKLFF. The CDR3 DNA sequence: TGCGCCAGCAGCCAACCTCAGACGGAAGCCCCAACTAATGAAAAACTGTTTTTT.

The J gene is TRBJ2-2, the V gene TRBV28; D tentatively reads TRBD1 or TRBD2 (5 bases each). CDR1 is MDHEN and CDR2 is SYDVKM in the germline V gene. This CDR3 contains 15 residues. The V end was cut by 2 bases, the J end by 5 bases, with 12 bases between. The chain's CDR3 is CASSLGGLRTGELFF. In nucleotides, the CDR3 is TGTGCCAGCAGTTTAGGGGGTCTCCGGACCGGGGAGCTGTTTTTT.

The chain links TRBV15 to TRBJ2-1, with TRBD2 identical over 15 bases. There are 17 residues in the CDR3. The V and J ends lost 5 bases and 9 bases, in that order; junction bases with no gene match: 11. Germline-derived CDR1 and CDR2 are LNHNV and YYDKDF (reference sequence). CDR3: CATSAELGLAGGSEQFF. Here the CDR3 DNA reads TGTGCCACCAGCGCCGAACTGGGACTAGCGGGGGGCAGTGAGCAGTTCTTC.

The gene calls are TRBV19 and TRBJ2-5, with TRBD2 matching over 8 bases. With V trimmed by 4 bases and J by 5 bases, 9 bases remained unmatched. Germline V CDR1 and CDR2: LNHDA, SQIVND (reference sequence). The CDR3 length is 15 residues. CDR3 region: CASSTGSGSGETQYF. In DNA, the CDR3 is TGTGCCAGTAGTACTGGGAGCGGGAGTGGGGAGACCCAGTACTTC.

The chain employs TRBV5-1 and TRBJ2-7; 11 bases are shared with TRBD2. The CDR3 length is 15 residues. After removal of 3 bases from V and 7 bases from J, the junction contained 9 bases not matched to a gene. CDR1 is SGHRS and CDR2 is YFSETQ in the germline V gene. The CDR3, as DNA: TGCGCCAGCAGCTCCGGGGTAGCGGGAGGGAGGGAGCAGTACTTC. This sequence encodes CASSSGVAGGREQYF. The variable domain in full, completed from reference TRBV5-1 and TRBJ2-7, reads KAGVTQTPRYLIKTRGQQVTLSCSPISGHRSVSWYQQTPGQGLQFLFEYFSETQRNKGNFPGRFSGRQFSNSRSEMNVSTLELGDSALYLCASSSGVAGGREQYFGPGTRLTVT.

The V and J genes are TRBV6-5 and TRBJ1-2; TRBD1 might be the D (6 bases). V gave up 2 bases and J gave up 3 bases, with 13 bases separating them. This CDR3 has 15 amino acids. CDR1 MNHEY and CDR2 SVGAGI come from the germline V gene. The CDR3 is CASSYERGAYYGYTF. CDR3 bases: TGTGCCAGCAGTTACGAGCGGGGGGCTTACTATGGCTACACCTTC.

The chain couples TRBV5-4 to TRBJ1-5; D might be TRBD1 (5 bases). CDR3 size: 14 residues. Germline V lookup: CDR1 SGHNT, CDR2 YYREEE (reference sequence). The ends were cut back, 4 bases at V and 3 bases at J, with 11 bases in the middle. The CDR3 sequence: CASSQGPANQPQHF. CDR3 nucleotide sequence: TGTGCCAGCAGCCAGGGACCTGCCAATCAGCCCCAGCATTTT.

CDR3 region: CASSSRGESGELFF. CDR3 coding DNA: TGTGCCAGCAGCTCCAGGGGAGAATCCGGGGAGCTGTTTTTT. The chain employs TRBV7-9 and TRBJ2-2, with D possibly TRBD1 on 6 matching bases. This CDR3 comprises 14 residues. Looked up from germline, CDR1 is SEHNR and CDR2 is FQNEAQ (reference sequence). The ends were cut back, 4 bases at V and 6 bases at J, with 12 bases in the middle.

The chain uses TRBV2 and TRBJ1-6, with D unresolved. There are 14 residues in the CDR3. V lost 4 bases to trimming and J lost 7 bases, with 11 bases between them. Germline V lookup: CDR1 SNHLY, CDR2 FYNNEI. CDR3 sequence: CASSAGSGNSPLHF. The CDR3 region has the DNA TGTGCCAGCAGTGCCGGGTCGGGGAATTCACCCCTCCACTTT.

The chain combines TRBV5-5 with TRBJ2-1, with 13 bases identical to TRBD2. This CDR3 has 15 amino acids. The germline gives CDR1 SGHKS, CDR2 YYEKEE (reference sequence). V lost 0 bases and J lost 7; bases outside the gene matches: 1. CDR3 sequence (DNA): TGTGCCAGCAGCTTGGGACTAGCGGGGGGTAATGAGCAGTTCTTC. This gives the protein CASSLGLAGGNEQFF. The whole variable domain, filled in from reference TRBV5-5 and TRBJ2-1, reads DAGVTQSPTHLIKTRGQQVTLRCSPISGHKSVSWYQQVLGQGPQFIFQYYEKEERGRGNFPDRFSARQFPNYSSELNVNALLLGDSALYLCASSLGLAGGNEQFFGPGTRLTVL.